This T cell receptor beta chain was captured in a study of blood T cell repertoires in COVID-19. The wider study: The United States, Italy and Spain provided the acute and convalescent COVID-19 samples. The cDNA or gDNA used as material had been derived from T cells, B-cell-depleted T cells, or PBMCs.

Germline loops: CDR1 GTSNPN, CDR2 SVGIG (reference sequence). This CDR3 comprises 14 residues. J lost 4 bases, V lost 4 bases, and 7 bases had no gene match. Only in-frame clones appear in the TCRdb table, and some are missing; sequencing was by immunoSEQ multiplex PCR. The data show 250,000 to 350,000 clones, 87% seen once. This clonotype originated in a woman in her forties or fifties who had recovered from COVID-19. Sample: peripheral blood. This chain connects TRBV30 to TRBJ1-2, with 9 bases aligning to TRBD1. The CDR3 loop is CAWKGQGKAYGYTF. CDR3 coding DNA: TGTGCCTGGAAGGGACAGGGAAAGGCCTATGGCTACACCTTC.